This T cell receptor beta chain was observed in a study of blood T cells in healthy people across ages. Study observations and caveats: A roughly linear age-dependent decrease characterized TCR beta diversity per million T cells.

This CDR3 has 13 residues. V lost 4 bases and J lost 9, with 14 bases in between. CDR1 and CDR2 from the germline V gene are SGHRS and YFSETQ. Alongside a J-beta primer mix, a sample-barcoded 5' primer served in a second PCR lasting about 7 to 11 cycles. TCRdb passed the 5' RACE reads through MiXCR, listing each CDR3 protein once. The table lists 600,000 to 800,000 distinct CDR3 sequences, more than 20% of them singletons. This clonotype was seen more than once but under ten times. Antigen unknown. The clonotype was recovered from a man between 65 and 85 years old in good health. The specimen was blood. This chain joins TRBV5-1 and TRBJ2-1; perhaps TRBD2 as D (5 bases). The CDR3 DNA follows: TGCGCCAGCAGCCTTGGCTCTACTAGTGAGCAGTTCTTC. This codes for CASSLGSTSEQFF.